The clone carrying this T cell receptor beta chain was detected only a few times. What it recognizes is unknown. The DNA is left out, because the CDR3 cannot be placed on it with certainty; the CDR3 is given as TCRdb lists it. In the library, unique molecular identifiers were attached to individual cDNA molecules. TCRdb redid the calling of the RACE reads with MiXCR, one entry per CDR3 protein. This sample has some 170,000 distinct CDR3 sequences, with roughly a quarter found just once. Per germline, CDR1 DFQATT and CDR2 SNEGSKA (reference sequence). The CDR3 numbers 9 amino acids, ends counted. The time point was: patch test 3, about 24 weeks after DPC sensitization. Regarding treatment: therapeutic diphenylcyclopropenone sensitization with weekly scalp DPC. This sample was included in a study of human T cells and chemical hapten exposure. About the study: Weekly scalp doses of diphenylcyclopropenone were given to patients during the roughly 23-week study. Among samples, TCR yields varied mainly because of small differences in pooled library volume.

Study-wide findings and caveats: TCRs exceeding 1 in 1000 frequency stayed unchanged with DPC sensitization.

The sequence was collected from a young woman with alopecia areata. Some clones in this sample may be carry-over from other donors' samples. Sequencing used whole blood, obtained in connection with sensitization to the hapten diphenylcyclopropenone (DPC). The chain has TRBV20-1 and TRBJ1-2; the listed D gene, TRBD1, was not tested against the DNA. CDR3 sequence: CSVGTGSIF.